This TCR beta chain is drawn from a study of cytomegalovirus exposure and HLA in healthy donors. Looking at the study overall: Samples from HLA-typed donors yielded 85 million to 95 million unique TCRs in an early data release.

It was with 60 Vbeta and 13 Jbeta primers that the PCR ran. Data came from immunoSEQ multiplex PCR; TCRdb stores just in-frame clones and leaves some out. Its listing shows tens of thousands of clones. Notes on this clone: Other DNA sequences within the sample encode an identical CDR3.

The CDR3 runs 15 residues. The V and J ends lost 0 bases and 0 bases, in that order; junction bases with no gene match: 1. Germline lookup yields CDR1 SGHRS and CDR2 YFSETQ. The receptor comes from a man in his fifties in good health and CMV-seropositive. This chain links TRBV5-1 with TRBJ2-3, with 7 bases matching TRBD2. The sequencing sample was made of PBMCs. The DNA for the CDR3 is TGCGCCAGCAGCTTGGCTAGCGGAAGCACAGATACGCAGTATTTT. Translation gives CASSLASGSTDTQYF.